A selection of T cell receptor beta chains follows, all from one sample in a study of CD8 T cells in ankylosing spondylitis. MiXCR, applied by TCRdb to the 5' RACE reads, yields one record per CDR3 protein. The repertoire consists of 250,000 to 350,000 distinct CDR3 sequences, with 6.5% to 10% occurring once and the leading ten covering 13% to 15%. Material: blood, either unsorted or a sorted T cell fraction (not recorded which). These receptors all come from a male donor with ankylosing spondylitis. The CDR3 runs from the conserved cysteine through the conserved F or W. Each record gives: CDR3 protein, CDR3 DNA, D gene, clone size, J gene, V gene. The D gene is left open where the match is weak. Clone sizes are given selectively: once, few, many, or a class where the clone is expanded.

cdr3_aa: CASSQPGLHYEQYF
cdr3_nt: TGTGCCAGCAGCCAACCGGGGCTCCACTACGAGCAGTACTTC
d_call: .
clone_size: .
j_call: TRBJ2-7
v_call: TRBV3-1

cdr3_aa: CASSLVGAGPNTEAFF
cdr3_nt: TGCGCCAGCAGCTTGGTTGGAGCCGGACCGAACACTGAAGCTTTCTTT
d_call: .
clone_size: .
j_call: TRBJ1-1
v_call: TRBV5-1

cdr3_aa: CASSFGRRETQYF
cdr3_nt: TGTGCCAGCAGCTTCGGTCGGAGAGAGACCCAGTACTTC
d_call: .
clone_size: .
j_call: TRBJ2-5
v_call: TRBV6-2/TRBV6-3

cdr3_aa: CASSEAGGDEQFF
cdr3_nt: TGTGCCAGCAGCGAAGCGGGAGGCGATGAGCAGTTCTTC
d_call: TRBD2
clone_size: few
j_call: TRBJ2-1
v_call: TRBV28

cdr3_aa: CASSLGPGLFF
cdr3_nt: TGTGCCAGCAGCTTAGGACCTGGGCTGTTCTTC
d_call: .
clone_size: .
j_call: TRBJ2-1
v_call: TRBV7-2

cdr3_aa: CSVELAGYGEGTEAFF
cdr3_nt: TGCAGCGTTGAGCTGGCGGGGTATGGGGAGGGCACTGAAGCTTTCTTT
d_call: .
clone_size: few
j_call: TRBJ1-1
v_call: TRBV29-1

cdr3_aa: CSARDVVRRELDTGELFF
cdr3_nt: TGCAGTGCTAGAGATGTCGTCCGGCGGGAGTTGGACACCGGGGAGCTGTTTTTT
d_call: TRBD2
clone_size: .
j_call: TRBJ2-2
v_call: TRBV20-1

cdr3_aa: CASKGQATNQPQHF
cdr3_nt: TGTGCCAGCAAAGGACAGGCCACTAATCAGCCCCAGCATTTT
d_call: TRBD1
clone_size: many
j_call: TRBJ1-5
v_call: TRBV6-1

cdr3_aa: CASSYSERAGGRDTQYF
cdr3_nt: TGTGCCAGCAGTTACTCCGAACGGGCGGGAGGGCGAGATACGCAGTATTTT
d_call: TRBD2
clone_size: .
j_call: TRBJ2-3
v_call: TRBV6-5

cdr3_aa: CASSNRGLAGDEQFF
cdr3_nt: TGTGCCAGTAGTAACCGGGGACTAGCGGGGGATGAGCAGTTCTTC
d_call: TRBD2
clone_size: .
j_call: TRBJ2-1
v_call: TRBV19

cdr3_aa: CASTPREGGGDEQFF
cdr3_nt: TGTGCCAGCACCCCCCGAGAGGGGGGAGGCGATGAGCAGTTCTTC
d_call: .
clone_size: .
j_call: TRBJ2-1
v_call: TRBV28

cdr3_aa: CATSRPRFRTGNNEQFF
cdr3_nt: TGTGCCACCAGCAGGCCCCGGTTCAGGACAGGTAACAATGAGCAGTTCTTC
d_call: TRBD1
clone_size: few
j_call: TRBJ2-1
v_call: TRBV15

cdr3_aa: CSATFGGFSLEQFF
cdr3_nt: TGCAGTGCTACCTTTGGGGGGTTTTCTCTTGAGCAGTTCTTC
d_call: .
clone_size: many
j_call: TRBJ2-1
v_call: TRBV20-1